Following are 19 T cell receptor beta chains from one sample sequenced in a study of T cells in tumors after PD-1 blockade. Assay used: immunoSEQ multiplex PCR; TCRdb lists only in-frame clones, some missing. The sample consists of about 14,000 clones, 80% to 85% of them appearing once. Sequenced here: PBMCs, sampled after anti-PD-1 treatment. The receptors shown here come from a human donor with basal cell carcinoma.

The J gene is TRBJ2-5, the V gene TRBV28; D may be TRBD2 (5 bases). CDR1 and CDR2 from the germline V gene are MDHEN and SYDVKM. V was pared by 5 bases and J by 2 bases, with 12 bases between. This CDR3 is 14 amino acids long. The CDR3 DNA reads TGTGCCAGCAGTGTCACTAGAAATCAAGAGACCCAGTACTTC. It yields the protein CASSVTRNQETQYF. Full variable domain (outside the CDR3, taken from reference TRBV28 and TRBJ2-5): DVKVTQSSRYLVKRTGEKVFLECVQDMDHENMFWYRQDPGLGLRLIYFSYDVKMKEKGDIPEGYSVSREKKERFSLILESASTNQTSMYLCASSVTRNQETQYFGPGTRLLVL.

The V and J genes are TRBV6-5 and TRBJ1-1, with D possibly being TRBD1 (6 bases). From germline, CDR1 is MNHEY and CDR2 SVGAGI. The CDR3 sequence is 13 residues long. Trimming removed 5 bases from V and 2 bases from J, with 9 bases in between. This CDR3 is CASSLQGNTEAFF. Here the CDR3 DNA reads TGTGCCAGCAGTCTACAGGGAAACACTGAAGCTTTCTTT.

The CDR3 DNA reads TGTGCCAGCAGCTTAGCGTACGGGACAGGGAATAATTCACCCCTCCACTTT. Translating gives CASSLAYGTGNNSPLHF. This rearrangement joins TRBV7-9 to TRBJ1-6; 9 nucleotides agree with TRBD1. This CDR3 region has 17 residues. Looked up from germline, CDR1 is SEHNR and CDR2 is FQNEAQ (reference sequence). Trimming cost V 0 bases and J 5 bases; bases outside gene matches: 5.

The rearrangement joins TRBV5-6 to TRBJ1-2; 8 nucleotides agree with TRBD1. The CDR3 is 14 residues long. Per the germline V gene, CDR1 is SGHDT and CDR2 is YYEEEE. V lost 4 bases to trimming and J lost 5 bases; unmatched junction nucleotides: 7. The CDR3 coding sequence is TGTGCCAGCAGCCCCGACAGGGGTTGGTATGGCTACACCTTC. Protein product: CASSPDRGWYGYTF.

This clone was counted once. V usage is TRBV5-4 and J usage is TRBJ1-4, with a weak D call TRBD1 (6 bases). This CDR3 contains 15 residues. V was trimmed by 4 bases and J by 3 bases, leaving 13 bases between them. CDR1 is SGHNT and CDR2 is YYREEE in the germline V gene (reference sequence). The CDR3 DNA reads as TGTGCCAGCAGCCTTGCAGGGGCACCTAATGAAAAACTGTTTTTT. Amino acids: CASSLAGAPNEKLFF.

The V and J genes are TRBV7-3 and TRBJ1-4; D gene uncertain. Germline CDR1 SGHTA, CDR2 FQGTGA. This CDR3 is 17 amino acids long. V lost 1 base and J 8 bases, leaving 20 bases between the germline ends. CDR3 sequence (DNA): TGTGCCAGCAGCTTAAATAATCTCGGGGAAATCGGGGAAAAACTGTTTTTT. Translated: CASSLNNLGEIGEKLFF.

This clone is a singleton in its sample. This chain joins TRBV6-5 and TRBJ1-2; weak D call: TRBD1 (6 bases). The CDR3 has 13 amino acids. Germline CDR1 and CDR2: MNHEY and SVGAGI. V dropped 8 bases and J dropped 1 base, with 11 bases sitting between them. The CDR3 DNA sequence: TGTGCCAGCCACACAGGGAGTAACTATGGCTACACCTTC. This translates into CASHTGSNYGYTF.

The chain couples TRBV27 to TRBJ2-7; the D gene is possibly TRBD2 (5 bases). CDR1 and CDR2 (germline): MNHEY, SMNVEV (reference sequence). The V and J ends lost 6 bases and 1 base respectively, with 16 bases between them. This CDR3 has 15 residues. CDR3 protein: CASRPFVEASYEQYF. In nucleotides, the CDR3 is TGTGCCAGCAGGCCTTTCGTGGAGGCGTCCTACGAGCAGTACTTC.

This chain links TRBV7-2 with TRBJ1-3; D might be TRBD1 (6 bases). The CDR3 runs to 16 residues. The V end lost 4 bases, the J end lost 4 bases, and 17 bases lay between the germline ends. The germline gives CDR1 SGHTA, CDR2 FQGNSA. Written as DNA, the CDR3 is TGTGCCAGCAGCTCGTCGGTGGGGGGGCTCGGAAACACCATATATTTT. Amino acids: CASSSSVGGLGNTIYF.

This sequence joins TRBV2 and TRBJ1-6; maybe TRBD1 (6 bases). CDR3 length: 14 residues. CDR1 and CDR2 from the germline V gene are SNHLY and FYNNEI. Trimming took off 7 bases at V and 10 bases at J, with 17 bases between the two ends. The CDR3 DNA reads TGTGCCAGCAATAGGGGGGGAGGAGGCTCACCCCTCCACTTT. Its translation: CASNRGGGGSPLHF.

This chain links TRBV14 with TRBJ2-5; 8 bases map to TRBD2. Germline lookup yields CDR1 SGHDN and CDR2 FVKESK. The CDR3 is 15 amino acids. V lost 4 bases and J lost 2; bases outside the gene matches: 6. CDR3 DNA: TGTGCCAGCAGCCTGGGACTAGGAGGACAAGAGACCCAGTACTTC. It yields the protein CASSLGLGGQETQYF.

This chain connects TRBV30 to TRBJ2-7, with D maybe TRBD2 (6 bases). From germline, CDR1 is GTSNPN and CDR2 SVGIG (reference sequence). The CDR3 is 13 amino acids. V shed 4 bases and J shed 7 bases, with 17 bases lying between them. CDR3 in amino acids: CAWNQGLGGEQYF. The CDR3 DNA reads TGTGCCTGGAACCAGGGACTTGGTGGAGAGCAGTACTTC.

This clone was seen once. This chain connects TRBV12-3 or TRBV12-4 to TRBJ1-2; D not certain. This CDR3 has 12 amino acids. The ends were cut back, 4 bases at V and 3 bases at J, with 6 bases in the middle. CDR3 nucleotides: TGTGCCAGCAGTTCCACAGACTATGGCTACACCTTC. It is translated as CASSSTDYGYTF.

This clone has just a few counts. The chain uses TRBV28 and TRBJ1-3; D is unclear. This CDR3 is built from 15 residues. The germline V gene has CDR1 MDHEN and CDR2 SYDVKM. Between the trimmed V and J ends, which lost 2 bases and 0 bases, there was a span of 8 bases. Here the CDR3 DNA reads TGTGCCAGCAGTTTACGAGCCCTCTCTGGAAACACCATATATTTT. It translates to CASSLRALSGNTIYF.

This chain uses TRBV5-1 with TRBJ1-1, with a possible D match to TRBD1 (5 bases). CDR1 and CDR2 from the germline V gene are SGHRS and YFSETQ. The CDR3 has 14 residues. V was clipped by 0 bases and J by 2 bases, with 8 bases between them. CDR3 loop: CASSLGQTNTEAFF. The CDR3 DNA reads as TGCGCCAGCAGCTTGGGACAGACCAACACTGAAGCTTTCTTT.

This clone was detected once. This chain joins TRBV5-1 and TRBJ2-5, with a tentative D call TRBD1 (6 bases). This CDR3 is 15 amino acids long. The germline V gene has CDR1 SGHRS and CDR2 YFSETQ. Trimming stripped 9 bases from V and 0 bases from J, with 18 bases between. CDR3 in amino acids: CATKSGRGHQETQYF. The CDR3 DNA reads as TGCGCCACCAAGAGCGGCAGGGGACACCAAGAGACCCAGTACTTC.

This chain joins TRBV7-2 and TRBJ2-2, with 9 bases lining up with TRBD1. CDR1 is SGHTA, CDR2 FQGNSA, per germline. The trim removed 3 bases at V and 3 bases at J, leaving 5 bases unmatched. This CDR3 is 16 amino acids long. The CDR3 bases are TGTGCCAGCAGCTTTCGACAGGGGGTGGACACCGGGGAGCTGTTTTTT. Translation gives CASSFRQGVDTGELFF.

This clone was counted only a few times. The chain joins TRBV6-1 to TRBJ1-3, with 7 positions matching TRBD1. The CDR3 length is 10 residues. Looked up from germline, CDR1 is MNHNS and CDR2 is SASEGT. Trimming at V came to 2 bases and at J to 15 bases, leaving 1 base not matched to a gene. CDR3 sequence reads: CASSERDRYF. The CDR3 bases are TGTGCCAGCAGTGAAAGGGACAGATATTTT.

This rearrangement joins TRBV6-1 to TRBJ2-3, with 7 positions matching TRBD2. This CDR3 comprises 15 residues. Germline V lookup: CDR1 MNHNS, CDR2 SASEGT. Trimming removed 5 bases from V and 4 bases from J; junction bases left unmatched: 9. CDR3 loop: CASSSLGEGSDTQYF. CDR3 nucleotide sequence: TGTGCCAGCAGTTCCCTAGGGGAGGGCTCAGATACGCAGTATTTT.